This note documents a single T cell receptor beta chain sequence. The CDR3 runs 13 residues. Germline loops: CDR1 GTSNPN, CDR2 SVGIG (reference sequence). V was shortened by 6 bases and J by 6 bases, with 15 bases between the two germline ends. The record originates from a study of blood T cell repertoires in COVID-19. TCRdb keeps only in-frame clones here, not all; method: immunoSEQ multiplex PCR. The data show some 110,000 clones, roughly 90% seen once. Source material: peripheral blood. This receptor was identified in a man in his forties or fifties with acute or convalescent COVID-19. V gene TRBV30 combines with J gene TRBJ1-5, with D maybe TRBD1 (5 bases). In nucleotides, the CDR3 is TGTGCCTGCCGTCAGGGTGGCGGTCAGCCCCAGCATTTT. Its translation: CACRQGGGQPQHF.